This is a list of T cell receptor beta chains from one sample in a study of T-cell reconstitution after alpha-beta-depleted transplantation in children. TCRdb re-derived calls from the PCR reads in MiXCR, one entry per CDR3 protein. The sample carries about 580,000 distinct CDR3 sequences, about 23% recorded once. The specimen was PBMCs, mostly from graft donor cells, collected 360 days after TCRalphabeta/CD19-depleted stem cell transplant. These TCRs come from a boy younger than two who had a stem cell transplant for acute myeloid leukemia, so the T cells may come from the graft donor. Both conserved end residues are part of each CDR3. A D gene is named only where the DNA matches it firmly. For some rows the clone size is stated as once, few or many, or as a class when expanded; others skip it.

v_call	clone_size	d_call	j_call	cdr3_aa	cdr3_nt
TRBV7-2	.	.	TRBJ1-6	CASSLAAFSPLHF	TGTGCCAGCAGCTTAGCGGCCTTTTCACCCCTCCACTTT
TRBV27	.	TRBD2	TRBJ2-3	CASRNLAGGDTQYF	TGTGCCAGCAGAAATCTAGCGGGGGGAGATACGCAGTATTTT
TRBV15	few	.	TRBJ1-2	CATSREGRGDYGYTF	TGTGCCACCAGCAGAGAGGGCAGGGGCGACTATGGCTACACCTTC
TRBV4-3	many	TRBD1	TRBJ2-1	CASSPQIQGTYNEQFF	TGCGCCAGCAGCCCGCAGATACAGGGGACCTACAATGAGCAGTTCTTC
TRBV7-2	many	.	TRBJ2-1	CASSFGLRNEQFF	TGTGCCAGCAGCTTTGGACTGCGCAATGAGCAGTTCTTC
TRBV20-1	.	.	TRBJ1-5	CSALGVSNQPQHF	TGCAGTGCTCTGGGGGTCAGCAATCAGCCCCAGCATTTT
TRBV6-1	many	.	TRBJ2-1	CASSGEVSSYNEQFF	TGTGCCAGCAGTGGCGAAGTTAGCTCCTACAATGAGCAGTTCTTC
TRBV6-5	.	.	TRBJ1-1	CASSSRNRAFF	TGTGCCAGCAGTTCGCGGAATAGAGCTTTCTTT
TRBV7-9	.	.	TRBJ2-1	CASSPAGFRHNEQFF	TGTGCCAGCAGCCCCGCGGGGTTTAGACACAATGAGCAGTTCTTC
TRBV7-2	.	TRBD2	TRBJ2-3	CASSPGLAVDTQYF	TGTGCCAGCAGCCCGGGACTAGCGGTAGATACGCAGTATTTT
TRBV9	.	.	TRBJ2-1	CASSVGVVNEQFF	TGTGCCAGCAGCGTAGGAGTCGTGAATGAGCAGTTCTTC
TRBV6-4	many	.	TRBJ2-6	CASSDRSSGANVLTF	TGTGCCAGCAGTGACAGAAGCTCTGGGGCCAACGTCCTGACTTTC
TRBV20-1	few	.	TRBJ1-2	CSARDSRSPGTHGYTF	TGCAGTGCTAGAGATTCTCGCTCGCCGGGCACTCATGGCTACACCTTC
TRBV6-5	few	TRBD2	TRBJ2-7	CASSYASGGSYEQYF	TGTGCCAGCAGTTACGCTAGCGGGGGTTCCTACGAGCAGTACTTC
TRBV18	.	TRBD1	TRBJ2-5	CASSTGQVETQYF	TGTGCCAGCTCAACAGGACAGGTAGAGACCCAGTACTTC
TRBV18	many	.	TRBJ1-1	CASSPPGGGPEAFF	TGTGCCAGCTCACCACCCGGAGGTGGGCCTGAAGCTTTCTTT
TRBV5-1	few	TRBD2	TRBJ2-1	CASSRPSGGPGEQFF	TGCGCCAGCAGCCGACCTAGCGGGGGGCCAGGTGAGCAGTTCTTC
TRBV3-1	.	.	TRBJ2-2	CASSQDRGGQDAPNTGELFF	TGTGCCAGCAGCCAAGATCGGGGGGGACAGGACGCTCCGAACACCGGGGAGCTGTTTTTT
TRBV20-1	.	TRBD1	TRBJ2-3	CSATGSPTGLADTQYF	TGCAGTGCCACCGGCTCCCCGACAGGGTTGGCAGATACGCAGTATTTT
TRBV6-1	many	.	TRBJ2-2	CASSRGNTGELFF	TGTGCCAGCAGCAGGGGCAACACCGGGGAGCTGTTTTTT
TRBV6-1	many	TRBD1	TRBJ2-1	CASRPSGTGGLYEQFF	TGTGCCAGCAGACCATCGGGGACAGGGGGCCTCTATGAGCAGTTCTTC
TRBV6-1	few	.	TRBJ2-2	CASSILSAGTLAGELFF	TGTGCCAGCAGTATCTTGTCGGCAGGGACGTTAGCCGGGGAGCTGTTTTTT
TRBV4-2	many	.	TRBJ2-3	CASSQDIAVSTDTQYF	TGTGCCAGCAGCCAAGACATTGCGGTTAGCACAGATACGCAGTATTTT
TRBV12-3/TRBV12-4	many	.	TRBJ2-7	CASRTGQSFYEQYF	TGTGCCAGCAGAACAGGGCAGTCTTTCTACGAGCAGTACTTC
TRBV12-3/TRBV12-4	many	.	TRBJ2-1	CASSPVLVGNEQFF	TGTGCCAGCAGTCCCGTTCTGGTGGGGAATGAGCAGTTCTTC
TRBV7-2	.	.	TRBJ2-1	CASSPGGQFYNEQFF	TGTGCCAGCAGCCCGGGGGGACAGTTCTACAATGAGCAGTTCTTC
TRBV5-1	many	.	TRBJ1-6	CASSLVLQEDSPLHF	TGCGCCAGCAGCTTGGTTTTACAGGAAGATTCACCCCTCCACTTT
TRBV5-1	many	TRBD1	TRBJ2-2	CASSLGQDTGELFF	TGCGCCAGCAGCTTAGGACAGGACACCGGGGAGCTGTTTTTT
TRBV7-6	.	TRBD1	TRBJ1-2	CASSYGQEYGYTF	TGTGCCAGCAGCTACGGACAGGAATATGGCTACACCTTC
TRBV7-2	.	.	TRBJ2-3	CASSLGVGGGDTQYF	TGTGCCAGCAGCTTAGGAGTCGGGGGCGGCGATACGCAGTATTTT
TRBV20-1	.	.	TRBJ2-1	CSARDLRGYNEQFF	TGCAGTGCTAGAGATCTCCGGGGGTACAATGAGCAGTTCTTC
TRBV5-5	.	.	TRBJ2-1	CASSLLVAGENNEQFF	TGTGCCAGCAGCTTGTTAGTCGCAGGAGAGAACAATGAGCAGTTCTTC
TRBV29-1	.	.	TRBJ2-3	CSVEVPHKGGRTDTQYF	TGCAGCGTTGAAGTTCCCCACAAGGGGGGCCGCACAGATACGCAGTATTTT
TRBV12-3/TRBV12-4	few	.	TRBJ1-2	CASSLSRYYGYTF	TGTGCCAGCAGTTTGAGTAGATACTATGGCTACACCTTC
TRBV6-1	few	.	TRBJ1-3	CASSDRRGNTIYF	TGTGCCAGCAGTGACAGGAGGGGAAACACCATATATTTT
TRBV24-1	many	.	TRBJ2-5	CATSDPVKGKETQYF	TGTGCCACCAGTGACCCGGTGAAGGGAAAGGAGACCCAGTACTTC
TRBV12-5	.	.	TRBJ2-7	CASGSWATYEQYF	TGTGCTAGTGGATCCTGGGCTACCTACGAGCAGTACTTC
TRBV11-2	.	.	TRBJ1-1	CASSSNRAVNTEAFF	TGTGCCAGCAGCTCCAACAGGGCGGTGAACACTGAAGCTTTCTTT
TRBV7-6	.	TRBD1	TRBJ2-2	CASSSTGFDTGELFF	TGTGCCAGCAGCTCGACAGGGTTTGACACCGGGGAGCTGTTTTTT
TRBV6-2/TRBV6-3	.	TRBD2	TRBJ2-7	CASRRTSGGAYEQYF	TGTGCCAGCAGACGGACTAGCGGGGGGGCCTACGAGCAGTACTTC
TRBV25-1	.	.	TRBJ2-1	CASSELGSPRYGYNEQFF	TGTGCCAGCAGTGAATTAGGGTCTCCCCGCTACGGCTACAATGAGCAGTTCTTC
TRBV12-3/TRBV12-4	few	.	TRBJ1-5	CASTGRGYSNQPQHF	TGTGCCAGCACAGGTCGAGGGTATAGCAATCAGCCCCAGCATTTT
TRBV20-1	.	.	TRBJ2-5	CSVTQGLRETQYF	TGCAGTGTTACCCAGGGGCTGAGGGAGACCCAGTACTTC
TRBV6-2/TRBV6-3	.	.	TRBJ1-1	CASRIMAHTEAFF	TGTGCCAGCCGAATTATGGCTCACACTGAAGCTTTCTTT
TRBV15	many	.	TRBJ2-2	CATSRGGRTNTGELFF	TGTGCCACCAGCAGAGGGGGGAGGACGAACACCGGGGAGCTGTTTTTT